The T cell receptor beta chain described here comes from a study of cytomegalovirus exposure and HLA in healthy donors. Study-level points and caveats: CMV antigen specificity of a few CMV-associated chains was confirmed in vitro. The authors listed 180 or so TCR beta chains as cytomegalovirus-associated.

Notes on this clone: Antigen unknown.

This PCR relied on a set of 60 Vbeta primers and 13 Jbeta primers. The assay was immunoSEQ multiplex PCR, and TCRdb's table has in-frame clones only and misses some. The data contain over 100,000 clones, less than 85% of them singletons. Germline-derived CDR1 and CDR2 are SGHRS and YFSETQ. The CDR3 is 15 residues long. Trimming removed 5 bases from V and 6 bases from J, with 18 bases in between. This TCR came from a middle-aged man in good health and CMV-seronegative. The V gene is TRBV5-1, the J gene TRBJ2-1, with a weak D call TRBD2 (5 bases). Sequenced input: PBMCs. CDR3 sequence reads: CASRPTPGSFNEQFF. As DNA, the CDR3 is TGCGCCAGCAGACCAACTCCGGGATCATTCAATGAGCAGTTCTTC.